This TCR beta chain came from a study of blood T cell repertoires in COVID-19. The study drew participants aged about 18 to 89 years from some 24 US areas. Assay: immunoSEQ multiplex PCR; the TCRdb copy retains only in-frame clones and omits some. The sample lists approximately 220,000 clones, 86% occurring once. The sample was PBMCs or T cells enriched from blood (not recorded which). The receptor's source is a middle-aged woman with acute COVID-19.

CDR3 in DNA: TGTGCCAGCCGCTCTCACGGGACATACTTTTCTAACTATGGCTACACCTTC. Protein: CASRSHGTYFSNYGYTF. This chain uses TRBV27 with TRBJ1-2, with D perhaps TRBD1 (6 bases). The CDR3 sequence is 17 residues long. Trimming cost V 8 bases and J 0 bases, with 22 bases left between them. CDR1 is MNHEY and CDR2 is SMNVEV in the germline V gene (reference sequence).